Reported below is one TCR beta chain. The specificity of this receptor is unknown. No clone much larger than this one lies a single base away; base qualities are absent. Libraries were prepared through the immunoSEQ multiplex PCR assay. For most patients, genomic DNA was isolated with the Qiagen DNeasy Blood and Tissue Kit and shipped frozen to Adaptive Biotechnologies for TCR sequencing. For most patients, high-throughput TCR-beta CDR3 sequencing of genomic DNA was performed by Adaptive Biotechnologies. Per the source publication's procedure: Adaptive's ImmunoSEQ software was the source of the TCR sequencing data for fewer than 20 patients, while three other patients were processed with MiXCR and VDJtools. CD4 versus CD8 sorting errors were corrected by removing sequences found in both subsets at a frequency ratio below 5:1. CDR3 nucleotide sequences shared by donor and recipient were removed because the origin of these sequences could not be assigned. To be classed as alloreactive, a clone needed at least 2-fold expansion over unstimulated cells and a minimum CFSE-low frequency of 0.002% (template counts) or 0.001% (read counts). A clone was considered mappable if detected in the sequenced pre-transplant spleen, lymph node, or MLR CFSE-low populations of the donor or recipient. The cumulative frequency of alloreactive clones was calculated as a percentage of all sequences, weighted by copy number. The table comes from immuneACCESS by way of TCRdb, which keeps in-frame sequences with V and J called. Part of the clones is missing from these tables; in studies checked, under half for an unresolved V gene and the rest for unknown reasons. From that table come the V and J calls and clone size; the DNA was used to work out D and trimming. The sample contains 90,000 to 150,000 clones, over 80% of them found a single time. Around 0.12% of the sample is in the top ten clones.

V is cut back by 3 bases and J by 7 bases, with 6 bases in the junction unmatched. From the cysteine through the phenylalanine, the CDR3 covers 14 amino acids. The entry retains the CDR3 DNA only, 42 bases that are in frame from base 1. The germline V gene encodes CDR1 KGHSH and CDR2 LQKENI. The data were obtained in a study of graft-versus-host responses after intestinal transplantation (dated by TCRdb to the early 2020s). Notes on the research overall: The transplants that recipients got were multivisceral, liver-intestinal, or isolated intestinal. Alloreactive clones were identified by sequencing pre-transplant mixed lymphocyte reaction products and comparing them with unstimulated pre-transplant donor and recipient T cells. Instead of going to the commercial service, samples from a few later patients were sequenced in-house on an Illumina MiSeq and processed with MiXCR. All recipients received anti-thymocyte globulin induction followed by maintenance tacrolimus and steroids for around three years. A cohort of about two dozen intestinal transplant recipients, including one retransplant, was enrolled, and 3 patients lacking pretransplant specimens were excluded. Donor T cell macrochimerism was defined as a peak of at least 4% donor T cells among recipient peripheral blood mononuclear cells. Graft-versus-host and host-versus-graft alloreactive T cell clones were tracked in the graft, circulation and bone marrow after intestinal transplantation using bulk TCR-beta CDR3 sequencing.

The label giving this sample's time point can be read as: cells obtained before transplantation from donor or recipient. CD3+CD4+ and CD3+CD8+ populations were FACS-sorted from unstimulated pre-transplant donor and recipient cells taken from spleen or lymph nodes. The study at large found these results: The relatively low number and heterogeneity of intestinal transplant patients limited the conclusions. Early after transplant, declines in HvG clones were associated with peak levels of circulating GvH clones. GvH clones were detected in recipient bone marrow, and some of these GvH clones were observed earlier in ileal mucosa or blood, consistent with an intestinal mucosal origin. In the allografts of patients with donor T cell macrochimerism, GvH to HvG T cell clonal ratios were high.

This material consisted of unstimulated CD4+ T cells sorted from spleen or lymph node cells, taken before intestinal transplant. This chain is built from TRBV18 and TRBJ2-1; 7 nucleotides in the junction match TRBD1. The sequence was collected from a human donor who received an intestinal transplant. The CDR3 is CASSPRTGENEQFF. The bases are TGTGCCAGCTCACCCAGGACAGGTGAGAATGAGCAGTTCTTC.